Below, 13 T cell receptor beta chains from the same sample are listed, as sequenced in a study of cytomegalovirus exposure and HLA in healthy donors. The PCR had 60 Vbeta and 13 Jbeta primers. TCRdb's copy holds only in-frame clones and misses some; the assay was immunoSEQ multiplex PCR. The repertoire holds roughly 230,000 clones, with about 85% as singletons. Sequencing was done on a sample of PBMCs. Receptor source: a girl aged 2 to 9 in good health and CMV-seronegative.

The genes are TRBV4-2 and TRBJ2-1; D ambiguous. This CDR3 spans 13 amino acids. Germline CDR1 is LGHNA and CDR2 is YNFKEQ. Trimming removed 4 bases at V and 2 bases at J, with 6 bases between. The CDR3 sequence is CASSPTPYNEQFF. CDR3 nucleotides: TGTGCCAGCAGCCCTACGCCCTACAATGAGCAGTTCTTC.

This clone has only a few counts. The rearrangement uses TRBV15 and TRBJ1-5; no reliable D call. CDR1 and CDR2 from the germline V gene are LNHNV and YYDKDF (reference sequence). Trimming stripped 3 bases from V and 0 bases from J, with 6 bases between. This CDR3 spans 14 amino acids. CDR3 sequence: CATSRDYSNQPQHF. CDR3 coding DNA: TGTGCCACCAGCAGGGACTATAGCAATCAGCCCCAGCATTTT.

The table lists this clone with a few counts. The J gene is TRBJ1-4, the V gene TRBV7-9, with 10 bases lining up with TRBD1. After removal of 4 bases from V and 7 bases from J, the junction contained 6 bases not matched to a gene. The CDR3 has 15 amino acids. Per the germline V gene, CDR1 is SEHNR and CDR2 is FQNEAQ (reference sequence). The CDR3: CASSSYRDRGEKLFF. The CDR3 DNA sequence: TGTGCCAGCAGCTCCTACCGGGACAGGGGTGAAAAACTGTTTTTT.

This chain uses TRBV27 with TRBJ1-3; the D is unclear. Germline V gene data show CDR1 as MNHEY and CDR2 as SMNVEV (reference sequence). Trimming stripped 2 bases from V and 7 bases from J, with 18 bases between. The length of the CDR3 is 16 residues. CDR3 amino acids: CASSLMVPGPWNTIYF. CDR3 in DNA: TGTGCCAGCAGTTTAATGGTGCCAGGCCCCTGGAACACCATATATTTT.

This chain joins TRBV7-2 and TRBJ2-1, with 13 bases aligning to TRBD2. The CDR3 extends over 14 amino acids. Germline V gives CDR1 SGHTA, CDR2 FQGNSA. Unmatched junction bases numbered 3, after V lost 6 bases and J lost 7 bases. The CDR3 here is CASSRLAGGNEQFF. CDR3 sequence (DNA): TGTGCCAGCAGTAGACTAGCGGGAGGAAATGAGCAGTTCTTC.

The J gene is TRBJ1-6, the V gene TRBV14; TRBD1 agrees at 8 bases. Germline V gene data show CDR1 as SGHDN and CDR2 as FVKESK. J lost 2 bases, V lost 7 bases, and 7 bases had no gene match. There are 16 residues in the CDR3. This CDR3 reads CASKGTDRAYNSPLHF. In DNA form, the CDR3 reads TGTGCCAGCAAAGGCACGGACAGGGCCTATAATTCACCCCTCCACTTT.

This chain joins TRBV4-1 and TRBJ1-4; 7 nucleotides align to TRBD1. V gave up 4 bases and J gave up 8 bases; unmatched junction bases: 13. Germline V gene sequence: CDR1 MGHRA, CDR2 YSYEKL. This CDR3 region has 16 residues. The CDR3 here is CASSRWNNRGGEKLFF. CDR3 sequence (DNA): TGCGCCAGCAGCCGCTGGAATAACAGGGGTGGCGAAAAACTGTTTTTT.

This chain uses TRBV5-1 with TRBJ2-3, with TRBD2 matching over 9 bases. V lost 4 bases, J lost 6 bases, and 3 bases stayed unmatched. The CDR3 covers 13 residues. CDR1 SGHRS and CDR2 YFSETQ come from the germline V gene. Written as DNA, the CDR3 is TGCGCCAGCAGCGTAGCGGGAGACGATACGCAGTATTTT. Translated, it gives CASSVAGDDTQYF.

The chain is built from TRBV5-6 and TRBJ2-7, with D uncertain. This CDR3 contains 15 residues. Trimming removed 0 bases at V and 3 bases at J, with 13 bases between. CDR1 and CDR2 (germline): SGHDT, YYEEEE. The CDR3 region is CASSLGPPSYYEQYF. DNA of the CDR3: TGTGCCAGCAGCTTGGGGCCCCCGTCGTACTACGAGCAGTACTTC.

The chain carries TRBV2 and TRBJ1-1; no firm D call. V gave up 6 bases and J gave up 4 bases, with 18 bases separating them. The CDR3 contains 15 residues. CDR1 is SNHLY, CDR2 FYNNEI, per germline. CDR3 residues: CASRHYDVRSTEAFF. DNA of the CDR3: TGTGCCAGCAGGCACTATGACGTACGGAGCACTGAAGCTTTCTTT.

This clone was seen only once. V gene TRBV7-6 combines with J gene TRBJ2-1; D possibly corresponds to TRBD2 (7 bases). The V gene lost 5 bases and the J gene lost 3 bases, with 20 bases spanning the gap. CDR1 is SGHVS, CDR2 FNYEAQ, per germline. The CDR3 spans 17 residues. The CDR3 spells CASSRVRGGNFYNEQFF. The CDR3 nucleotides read TGTGCCAGCAGCCGGGTGCGCGGGGGCAATTTCTACAATGAGCAGTTCTTC.

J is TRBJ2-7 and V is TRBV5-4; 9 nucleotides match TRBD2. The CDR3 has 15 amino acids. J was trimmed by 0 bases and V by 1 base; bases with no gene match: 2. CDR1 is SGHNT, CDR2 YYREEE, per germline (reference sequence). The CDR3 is CASSLTSGYSYEQYF. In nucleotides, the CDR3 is TGTGCCAGCAGCTTGACTAGCGGGTACTCCTACGAGCAGTACTTC. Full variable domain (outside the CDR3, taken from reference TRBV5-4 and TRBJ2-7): ETGVTQSPTHLIKTRGQQVTLRCSSQSGHNTVSWYQQALGQGPQFIFQYYREEENGRGNFPPRFSGLQFPNYSSELNVNALELDDSALYLCASSLTSGYSYEQYFGPGTRLTVT.

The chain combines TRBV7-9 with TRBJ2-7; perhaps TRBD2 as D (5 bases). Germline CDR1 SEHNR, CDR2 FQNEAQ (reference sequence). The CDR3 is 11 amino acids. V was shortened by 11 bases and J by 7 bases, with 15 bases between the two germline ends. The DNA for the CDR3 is TGTGCCGCCGGGAACCCGTGGGAGCAGTACTTC. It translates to CAAGNPWEQYF.